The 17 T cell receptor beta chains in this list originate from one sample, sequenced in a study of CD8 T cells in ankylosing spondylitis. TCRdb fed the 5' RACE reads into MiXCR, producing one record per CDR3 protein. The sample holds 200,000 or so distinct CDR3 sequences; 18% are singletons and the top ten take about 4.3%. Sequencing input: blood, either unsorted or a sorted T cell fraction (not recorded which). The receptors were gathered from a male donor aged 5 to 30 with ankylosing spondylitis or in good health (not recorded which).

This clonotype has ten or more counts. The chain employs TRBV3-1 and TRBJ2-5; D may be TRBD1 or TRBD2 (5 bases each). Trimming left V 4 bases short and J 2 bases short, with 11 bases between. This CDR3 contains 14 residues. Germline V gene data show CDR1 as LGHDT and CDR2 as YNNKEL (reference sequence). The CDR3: CASSLTGAQETQYF. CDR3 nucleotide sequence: TGTGCCAGCAGCCTAACCGGGGCTCAAGAGACCCAGTACTTC.

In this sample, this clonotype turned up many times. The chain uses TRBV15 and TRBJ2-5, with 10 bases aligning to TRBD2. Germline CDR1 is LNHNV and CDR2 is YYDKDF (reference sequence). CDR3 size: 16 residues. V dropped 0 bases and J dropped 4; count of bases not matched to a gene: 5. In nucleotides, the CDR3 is TGTGCCACCAGCAGAGACCTAGCGGGAGACGGAGAGACCCAGTACTTC. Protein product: CATSRDLAGDGETQYF.

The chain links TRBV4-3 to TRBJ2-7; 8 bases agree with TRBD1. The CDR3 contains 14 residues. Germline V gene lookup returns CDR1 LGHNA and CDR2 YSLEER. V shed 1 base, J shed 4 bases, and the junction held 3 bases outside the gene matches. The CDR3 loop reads CASSQARQGYEQYF. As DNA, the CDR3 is TGCGCCAGCAGCCAAGCGAGACAGGGGTACGAGCAGTACTTC.

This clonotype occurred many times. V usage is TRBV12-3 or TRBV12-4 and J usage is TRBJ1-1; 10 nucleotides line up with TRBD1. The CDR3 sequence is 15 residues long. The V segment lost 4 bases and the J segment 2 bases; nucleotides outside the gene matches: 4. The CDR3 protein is CASSWDRGPNTEAFF. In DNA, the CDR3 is TGTGCCAGCAGTTGGGACAGGGGTCCAAACACTGAAGCTTTCTTT.

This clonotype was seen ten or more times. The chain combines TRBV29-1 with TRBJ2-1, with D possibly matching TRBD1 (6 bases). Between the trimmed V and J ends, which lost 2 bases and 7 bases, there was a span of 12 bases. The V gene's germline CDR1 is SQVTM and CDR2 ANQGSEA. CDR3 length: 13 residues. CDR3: CSVEPYRENEQFF. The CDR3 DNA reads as TGCAGCGTTGAACCCTACAGGGAAAATGAGCAGTTCTTC.

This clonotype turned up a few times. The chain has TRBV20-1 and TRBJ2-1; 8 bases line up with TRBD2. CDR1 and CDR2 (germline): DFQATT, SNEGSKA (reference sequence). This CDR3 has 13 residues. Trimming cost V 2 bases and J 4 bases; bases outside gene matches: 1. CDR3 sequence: CSARIAGYNEQFF. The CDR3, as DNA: TGCAGTGCTAGAATAGCGGGATACAATGAGCAGTTCTTC.

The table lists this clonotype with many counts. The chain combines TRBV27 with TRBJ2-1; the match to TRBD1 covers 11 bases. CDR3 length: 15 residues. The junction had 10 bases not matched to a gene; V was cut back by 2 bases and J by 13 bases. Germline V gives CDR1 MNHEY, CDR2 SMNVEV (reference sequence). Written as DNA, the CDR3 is TGTGCCAGCAGTTTAAGGACAGGGGGCAGCGGGAAACAGTTCTTC. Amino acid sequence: CASSLRTGGSGKQFF.

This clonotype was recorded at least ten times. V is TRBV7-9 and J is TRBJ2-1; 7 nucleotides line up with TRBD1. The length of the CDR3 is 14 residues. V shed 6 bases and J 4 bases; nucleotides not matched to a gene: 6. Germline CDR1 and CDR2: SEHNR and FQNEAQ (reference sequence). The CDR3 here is CASRVGTAYNEQFF. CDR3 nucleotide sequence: TGTGCCAGCAGAGTCGGGACAGCTTACAATGAGCAGTTCTTC.

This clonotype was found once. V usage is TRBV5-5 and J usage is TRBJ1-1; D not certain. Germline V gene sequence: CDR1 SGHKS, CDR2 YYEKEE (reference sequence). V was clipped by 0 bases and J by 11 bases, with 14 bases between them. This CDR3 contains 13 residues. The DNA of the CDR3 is TGTGCCAGCAGCTTGGGGCCGATGGGTGAGGCTTTCTTT. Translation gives CASSLGPMGEAFF.

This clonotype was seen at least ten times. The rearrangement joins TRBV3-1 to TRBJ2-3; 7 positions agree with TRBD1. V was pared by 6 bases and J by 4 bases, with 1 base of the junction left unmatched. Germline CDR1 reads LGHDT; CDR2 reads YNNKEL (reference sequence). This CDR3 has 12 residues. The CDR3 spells CASRQGADTQYF. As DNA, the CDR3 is TGTGCCAGCAGGCAGGGGGCAGATACGCAGTATTTT.

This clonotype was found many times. The CDR3 nucleotides are TGTGTCTCAGTCGGGATGAACACTGAAGCTTTCTTT. Translating it yields CVSVGMNTEAFF. The chain employs TRBV28 and TRBJ1-1; no firm D call. This CDR3 contains 12 residues. CDR1 is MDHEN, CDR2 SYDVKM, per germline.

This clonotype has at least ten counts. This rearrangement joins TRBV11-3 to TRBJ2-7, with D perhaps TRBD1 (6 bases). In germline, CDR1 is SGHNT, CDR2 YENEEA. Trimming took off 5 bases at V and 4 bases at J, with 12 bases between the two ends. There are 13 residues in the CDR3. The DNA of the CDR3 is TGTGCCAGCAGCGTAGGACAGCGATACGAGCAGTACGTC. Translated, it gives CASSVGQRYEQYV.

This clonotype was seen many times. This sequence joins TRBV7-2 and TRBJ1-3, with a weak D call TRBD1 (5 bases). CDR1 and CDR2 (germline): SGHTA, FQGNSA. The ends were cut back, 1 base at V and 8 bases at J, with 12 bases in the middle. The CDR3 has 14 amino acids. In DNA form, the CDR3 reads TGTGCCAGCAGCTTAGTCAGGGACCCATACACCATATATTTT. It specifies CASSLVRDPYTIYF.

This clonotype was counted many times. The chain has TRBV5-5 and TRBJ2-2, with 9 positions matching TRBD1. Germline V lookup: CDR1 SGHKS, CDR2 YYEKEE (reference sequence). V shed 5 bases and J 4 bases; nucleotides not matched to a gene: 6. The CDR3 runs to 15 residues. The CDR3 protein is CASRTGGVGTGELFF. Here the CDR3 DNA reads TGTGCCAGCAGAACAGGGGGCGTTGGCACCGGGGAGCTGTTTTTT.

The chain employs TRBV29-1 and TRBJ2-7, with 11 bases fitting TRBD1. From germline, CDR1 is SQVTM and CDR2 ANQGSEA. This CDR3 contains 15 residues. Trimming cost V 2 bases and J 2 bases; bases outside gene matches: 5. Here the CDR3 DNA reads TGCAGCGTTGAAAAGGGGACAGGGGGGGCCTACGAGCAGTACTTC. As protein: CSVEKGTGGAYEQYF.

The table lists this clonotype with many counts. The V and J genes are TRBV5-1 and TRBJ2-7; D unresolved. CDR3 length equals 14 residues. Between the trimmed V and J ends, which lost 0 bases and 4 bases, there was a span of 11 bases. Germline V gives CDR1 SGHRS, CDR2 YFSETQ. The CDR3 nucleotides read TGCGCCAGCAGCTTGGATGGCGGTGTTTACGAGCAGTACGTC. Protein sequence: CASSLDGGVYEQYV.

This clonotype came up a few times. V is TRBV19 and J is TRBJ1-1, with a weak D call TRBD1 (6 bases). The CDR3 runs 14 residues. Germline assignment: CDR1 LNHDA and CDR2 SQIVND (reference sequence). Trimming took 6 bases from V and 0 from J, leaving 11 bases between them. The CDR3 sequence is CASRLDRMNTEAFF. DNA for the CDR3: TGTGCCAGTAGATTAGACAGGATGAACACTGAAGCTTTCTTT.